This T cell receptor (beta chain) was found in a study of cytomegalovirus exposure and HLA in healthy donors. General study findings and limits: About 87% or about 30% of the time was how often most TCR beta V segments were productive, according to an earlier analysis. Presence/absence analyses supposed approximately even sequencing depth among donors.

This CDR3 has 15 residues. V was clipped by 0 bases and J by 7 bases, with 15 bases between them. Germline lookup yields CDR1 ENHRY and CDR2 SYGVKD. PCR involved 60 Vbeta and 13 Jbeta primers. Sequencing was performed with immunoSEQ multiplex PCR; in TCRdb, only in-frame clones are kept and a portion is missing. The sample has 150,000 to 200,000 clones, about 80% seen once. This clone has just one count. Antigen: not known. The specimen was PBMCs. The J gene is TRBJ2-5, the V gene TRBV10-3; D gene unclear. The TCR sequence derives from a woman in her 40s in good health and CMV-seronegative. CDR3 sequence: CAISESNPTSGTQYF. The CDR3 nucleotides read TGTGCCATCAGTGAGTCGAATCCCACGAGTGGGACCCAGTACTTC.